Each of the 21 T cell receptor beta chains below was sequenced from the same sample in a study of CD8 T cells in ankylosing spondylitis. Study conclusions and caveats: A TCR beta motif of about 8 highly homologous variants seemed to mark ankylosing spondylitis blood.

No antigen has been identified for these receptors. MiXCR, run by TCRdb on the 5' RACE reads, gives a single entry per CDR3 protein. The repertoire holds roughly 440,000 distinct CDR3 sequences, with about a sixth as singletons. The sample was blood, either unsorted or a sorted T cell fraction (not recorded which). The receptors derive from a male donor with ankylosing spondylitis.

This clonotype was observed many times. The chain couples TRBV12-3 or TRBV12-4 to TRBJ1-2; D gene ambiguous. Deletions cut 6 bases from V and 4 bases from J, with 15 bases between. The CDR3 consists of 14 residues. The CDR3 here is CASSGRGSGYGYTF. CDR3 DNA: TGTGCCAGCAGCGGGCGAGGGAGCGGCTATGGCTACACCTTC.

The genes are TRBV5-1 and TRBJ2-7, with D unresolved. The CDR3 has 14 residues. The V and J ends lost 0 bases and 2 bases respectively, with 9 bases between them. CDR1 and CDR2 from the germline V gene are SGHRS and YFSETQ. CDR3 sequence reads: CASSLGSGTYEQYF. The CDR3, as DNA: TGCGCCAGCAGCTTGGGCTCAGGAACCTACGAGCAGTACTTC.

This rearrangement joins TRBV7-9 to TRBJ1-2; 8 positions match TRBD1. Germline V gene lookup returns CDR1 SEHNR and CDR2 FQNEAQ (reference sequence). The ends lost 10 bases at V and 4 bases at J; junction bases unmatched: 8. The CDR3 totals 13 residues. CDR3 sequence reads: CATPLTGAYGYTF. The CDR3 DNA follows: TGTGCCACCCCATTGACAGGGGCCTATGGCTACACCTTC.

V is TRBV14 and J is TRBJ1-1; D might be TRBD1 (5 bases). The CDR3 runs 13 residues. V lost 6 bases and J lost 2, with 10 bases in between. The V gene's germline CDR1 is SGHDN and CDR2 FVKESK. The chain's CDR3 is CASSWQGNTEAFF. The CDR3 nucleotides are TGTGCCAGCAGTTGGCAGGGCAACACTGAAGCTTTCTTT.

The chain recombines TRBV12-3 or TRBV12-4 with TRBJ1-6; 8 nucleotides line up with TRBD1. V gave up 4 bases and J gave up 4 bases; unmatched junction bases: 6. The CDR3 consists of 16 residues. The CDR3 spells CASSSDGTGYNSPLHF. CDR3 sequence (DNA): TGTGCCAGCAGTTCAGATGGGACAGGTTATAATTCACCCCTCCACTTT.

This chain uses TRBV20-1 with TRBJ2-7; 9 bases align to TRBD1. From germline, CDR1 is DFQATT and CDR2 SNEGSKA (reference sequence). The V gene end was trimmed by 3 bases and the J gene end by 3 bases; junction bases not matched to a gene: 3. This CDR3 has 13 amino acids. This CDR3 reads CSARTGGFYEQYF. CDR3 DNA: TGCAGTGCTAGGACAGGGGGTTTCTACGAGCAGTACTTC.

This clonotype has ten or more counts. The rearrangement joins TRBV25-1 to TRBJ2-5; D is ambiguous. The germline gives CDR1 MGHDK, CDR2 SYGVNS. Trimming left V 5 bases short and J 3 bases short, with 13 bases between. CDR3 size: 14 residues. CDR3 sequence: CASSLRAIKETQYF. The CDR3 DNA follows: TGTGCCAGCAGTCTCCGGGCCATCAAAGAGACCCAGTACTTC. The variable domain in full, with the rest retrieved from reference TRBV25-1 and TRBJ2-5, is EADIYQTPRYLVIGTGKKITLECSQTMGHDKMYWYQQDPGMELHLIHYSYGVNSTEKGDLSSESTVSRIRTEHFPLTLESARPSHTSQYLCASSLRAIKETQYFGPGTRLLVL.

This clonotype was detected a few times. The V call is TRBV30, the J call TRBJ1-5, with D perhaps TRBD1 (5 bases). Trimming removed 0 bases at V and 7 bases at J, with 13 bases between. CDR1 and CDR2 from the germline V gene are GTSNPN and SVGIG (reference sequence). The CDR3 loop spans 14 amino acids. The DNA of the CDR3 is TGTGCCTGGAGTGTATATGGGGGGAACCAGCCCCAGCATTTT. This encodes CAWSVYGGNQPQHF.

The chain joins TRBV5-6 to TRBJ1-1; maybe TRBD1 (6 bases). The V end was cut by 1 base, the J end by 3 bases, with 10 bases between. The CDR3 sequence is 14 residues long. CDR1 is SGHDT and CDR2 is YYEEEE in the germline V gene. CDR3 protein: CASSLTGRYTEAFF. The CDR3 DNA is TGTGCCAGCAGCTTGACAGGGAGGTACACTGAAGCTTTCTTT.

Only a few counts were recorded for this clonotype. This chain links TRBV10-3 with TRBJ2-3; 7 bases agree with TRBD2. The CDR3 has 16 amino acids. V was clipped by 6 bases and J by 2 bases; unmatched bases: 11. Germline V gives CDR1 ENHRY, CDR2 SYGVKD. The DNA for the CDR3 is TGTGCCATCAGAGGGGATGCGGGAGTTGACACAGATACGCAGTATTTT. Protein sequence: CAIRGDAGVDTDTQYF.

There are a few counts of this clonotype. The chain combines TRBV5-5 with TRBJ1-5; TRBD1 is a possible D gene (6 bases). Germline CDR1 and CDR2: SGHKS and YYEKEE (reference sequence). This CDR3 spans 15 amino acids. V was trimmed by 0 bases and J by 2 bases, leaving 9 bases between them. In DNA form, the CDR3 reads TGTGCCAGCAGCTTGGCAGGGGTCGGCAATCAGCCCCAGCATTTT. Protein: CASSLAGVGNQPQHF. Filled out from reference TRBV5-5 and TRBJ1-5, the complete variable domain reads DAGVTQSPTHLIKTRGQQVTLRCSPISGHKSVSWYQQVLGQGPQFIFQYYEKEERGRGNFPDRFSARQFPNYSSELNVNALLLGDSALYLCASSLAGVGNQPQHFGDGTRLSIL.

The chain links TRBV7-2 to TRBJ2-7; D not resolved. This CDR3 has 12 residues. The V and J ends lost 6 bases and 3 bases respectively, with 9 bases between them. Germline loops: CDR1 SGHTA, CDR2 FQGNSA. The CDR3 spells CASSRQYYEQYF. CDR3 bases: TGTGCCAGCAGTCGCCAATACTACGAGCAGTACTTC.

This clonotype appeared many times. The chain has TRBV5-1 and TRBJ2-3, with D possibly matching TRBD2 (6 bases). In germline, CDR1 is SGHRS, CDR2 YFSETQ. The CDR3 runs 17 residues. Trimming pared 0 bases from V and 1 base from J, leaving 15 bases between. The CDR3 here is CASSLGGGAGRTDTQYF. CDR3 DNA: TGCGCCAGCAGCTTGGGCGGAGGAGCGGGCCGCACAGATACGCAGTATTTT.

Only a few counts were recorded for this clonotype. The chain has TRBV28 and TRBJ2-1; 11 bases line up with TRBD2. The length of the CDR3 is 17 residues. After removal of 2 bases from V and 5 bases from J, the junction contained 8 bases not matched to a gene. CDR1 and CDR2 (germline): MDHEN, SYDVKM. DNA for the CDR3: TGTGCCAGCAGTTTAGGTGGTAGCGGGAGGGTCAACAATGAGCAGTTCTTC. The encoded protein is CASSLGGSGRVNNEQFF. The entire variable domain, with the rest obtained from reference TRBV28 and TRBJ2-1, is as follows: DVKVTQSSRYLVKRTGEKVFLECVQDMDHENMFWYRQDPGLGLRLIYFSYDVKMKEKGDIPEGYSVSREKKERFSLILESASTNQTSMYLCASSLGGSGRVNNEQFFGPGTRLTVL.

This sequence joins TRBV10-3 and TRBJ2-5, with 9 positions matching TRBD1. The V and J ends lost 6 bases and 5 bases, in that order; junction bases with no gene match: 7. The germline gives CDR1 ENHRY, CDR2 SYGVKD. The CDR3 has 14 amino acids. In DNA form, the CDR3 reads TGTGCCATCAGCAAACAGGGGGCGGGTGAGACCCAGTACTTC. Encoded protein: CAISKQGAGETQYF.

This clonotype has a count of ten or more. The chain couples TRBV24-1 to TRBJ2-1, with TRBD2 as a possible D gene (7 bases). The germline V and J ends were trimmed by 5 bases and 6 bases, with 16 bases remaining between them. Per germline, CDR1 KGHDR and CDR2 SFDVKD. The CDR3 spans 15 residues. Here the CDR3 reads CATSGTQGGGNEQFF. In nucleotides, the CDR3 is TGTGCCACCAGTGGAACCCAAGGGGGGGGCAATGAGCAGTTCTTC.

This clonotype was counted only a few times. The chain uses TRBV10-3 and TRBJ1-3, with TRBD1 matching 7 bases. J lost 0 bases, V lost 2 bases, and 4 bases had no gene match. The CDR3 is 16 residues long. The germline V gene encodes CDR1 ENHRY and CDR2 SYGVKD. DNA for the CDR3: TGTGCCATCAGTGAGCCAGGGGGGACCTCTGGAAACACCATATATTTT. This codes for CAISEPGGTSGNTIYF.

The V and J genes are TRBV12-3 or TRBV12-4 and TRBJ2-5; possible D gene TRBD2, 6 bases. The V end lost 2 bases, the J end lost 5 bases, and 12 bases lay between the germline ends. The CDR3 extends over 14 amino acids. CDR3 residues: CASSLLGAGETQYF. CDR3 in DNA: TGTGCCAGCAGTTTATTAGGGGCGGGGGAGACCCAGTACTTC.

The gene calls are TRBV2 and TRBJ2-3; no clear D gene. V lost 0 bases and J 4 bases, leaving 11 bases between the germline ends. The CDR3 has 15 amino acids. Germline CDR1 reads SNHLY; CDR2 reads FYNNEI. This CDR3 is CASSEASRGPDTQYF. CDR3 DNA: TGTGCCAGCAGTGAAGCGTCTCGCGGTCCAGATACGCAGTATTTT.

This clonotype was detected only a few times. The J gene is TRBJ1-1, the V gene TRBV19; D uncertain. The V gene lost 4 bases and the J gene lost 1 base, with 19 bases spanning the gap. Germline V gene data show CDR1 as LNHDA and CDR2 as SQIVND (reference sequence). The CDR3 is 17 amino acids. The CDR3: CASSRGPVSGTNTEAFF. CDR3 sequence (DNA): TGTGCCAGTAGTAGAGGCCCCGTGAGTGGAACGAACACTGAAGCTTTCTTT.

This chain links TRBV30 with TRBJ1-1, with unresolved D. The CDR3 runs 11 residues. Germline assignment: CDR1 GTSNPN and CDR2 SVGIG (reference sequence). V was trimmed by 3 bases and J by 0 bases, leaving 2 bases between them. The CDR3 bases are TGTGCCTGGAGAATGAACACTGAAGCTTTCTTT. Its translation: CAWRMNTEAFF.